This TCR beta chain came from a study of blood T cell repertoires in COVID-19. Study-wide background: The study drew acute and convalescent COVID-19 samples from the United States, Italy and Spain. T cells, B-cell-depleted T cells, or PBMCs supplied cDNA or gDNA.

V shed 0 bases and J shed 9 bases, with 11 bases lying between them. CDR3 length: 14 amino acids. CDR1 is MGHRA and CDR2 is YSYEKL in the germline V gene. Profiling relied on immunoSEQ multiplex PCR, and the TCRdb table lists in-frame clones only, not all of them. The table lists approximately 190,000 clones, roughly 87% of them singletons. Material for sequencing was peripheral blood. This receptor was identified in a woman aged 60-70 years with COVID-19, enrolled during active disease. The chain combines TRBV4-1 with TRBJ2-2; possible D gene TRBD1, 5 bases. The CDR3 sequence: CASSQDQGGWELFF. The CDR3 coding sequence is TGCGCCAGCAGCCAAGATCAGGGTGGTTGGGAGCTGTTTTTT.